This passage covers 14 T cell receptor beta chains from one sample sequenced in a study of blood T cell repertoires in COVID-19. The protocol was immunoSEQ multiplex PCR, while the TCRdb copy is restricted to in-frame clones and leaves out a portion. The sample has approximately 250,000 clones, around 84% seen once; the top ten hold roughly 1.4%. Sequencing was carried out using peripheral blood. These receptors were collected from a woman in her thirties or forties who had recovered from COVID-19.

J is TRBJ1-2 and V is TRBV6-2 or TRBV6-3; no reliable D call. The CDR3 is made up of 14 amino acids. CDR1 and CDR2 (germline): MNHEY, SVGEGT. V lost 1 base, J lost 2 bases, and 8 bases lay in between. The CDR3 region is CASSYFSGNYGYTF. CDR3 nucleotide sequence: TGTGCCAGCAGTTACTTCAGCGGAAACTATGGCTACACCTTC.

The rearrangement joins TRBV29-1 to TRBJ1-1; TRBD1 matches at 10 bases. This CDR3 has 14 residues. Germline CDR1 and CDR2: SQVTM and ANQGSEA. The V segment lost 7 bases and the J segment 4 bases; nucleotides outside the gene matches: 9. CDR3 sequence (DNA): TGCAGCGCCATCCTGGGACAGGGGACCACTGAAGCTTTCTTT. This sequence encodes CSAILGQGTTEAFF. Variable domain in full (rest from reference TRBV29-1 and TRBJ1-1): SAVISQKPSRDICQRGTSLTIQCQVDSQVTMMFWYRQQPGQSLTLIATANQGSEATYESGFVIDKFPISRPNLTFSTLTVSNMSPEDSSIYLCSAILGQGTTEAFFGQGTRLTVV.

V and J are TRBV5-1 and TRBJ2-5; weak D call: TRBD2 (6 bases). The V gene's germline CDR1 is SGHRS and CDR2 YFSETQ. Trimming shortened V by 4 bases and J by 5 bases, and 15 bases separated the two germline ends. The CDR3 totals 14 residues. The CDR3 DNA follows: TGCGCCAGCAGCATACCACTAGCCGGGGAGACCCAGTACTTC. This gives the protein CASSIPLAGETQYF.

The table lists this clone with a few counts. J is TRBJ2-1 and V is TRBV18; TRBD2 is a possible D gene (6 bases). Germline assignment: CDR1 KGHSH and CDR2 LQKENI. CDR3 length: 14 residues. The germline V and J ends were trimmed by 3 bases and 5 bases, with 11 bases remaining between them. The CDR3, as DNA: TGTGCCAGCTCACCTTTCCGGGAGAACAATGAGCAGTTCTTC. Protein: CASSPFRENNEQFF.

DNA of the CDR3: TGTGCCAGCAGTTTATCGGGGGGTTATAACACCGGGGAGCTGTTTTTT. It yields the protein CASSLSGGYNTGELFF. The chain joins TRBV27 to TRBJ2-2, with TRBD2 as a possible D gene (6 bases). This CDR3 is 16 amino acids long. Germline lookup yields CDR1 MNHEY and CDR2 SMNVEV (reference sequence). V was cut by 0 bases and J by 2 bases, with 10 bases left in between.

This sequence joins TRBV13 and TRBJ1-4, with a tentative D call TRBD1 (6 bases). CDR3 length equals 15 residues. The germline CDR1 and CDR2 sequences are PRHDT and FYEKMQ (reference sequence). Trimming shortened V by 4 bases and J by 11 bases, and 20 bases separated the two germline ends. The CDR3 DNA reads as TGTGCCAGCAGCTCAACAGGGACGAATTATCGGAAACTGTTTTTT. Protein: CASSSTGTNYRKLFF.

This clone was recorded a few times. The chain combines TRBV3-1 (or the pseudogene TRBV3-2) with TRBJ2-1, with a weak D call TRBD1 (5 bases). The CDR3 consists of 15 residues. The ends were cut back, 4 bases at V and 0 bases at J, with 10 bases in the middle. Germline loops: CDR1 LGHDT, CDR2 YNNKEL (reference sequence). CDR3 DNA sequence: TGTGCCAGCAGCCCGACAGTGAGCTCCTACAATGAGCAGTTCTTC. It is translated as CASSPTVSSYNEQFF.

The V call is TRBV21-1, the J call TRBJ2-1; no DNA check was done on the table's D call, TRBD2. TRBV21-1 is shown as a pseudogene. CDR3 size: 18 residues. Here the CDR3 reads CASSGWTSDRGSYNEQFF. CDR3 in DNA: TGTGCCAGCAGCGGCTGGACTAGCGATCGCGGTTCCTACAATGAGCAGTTCTTC.

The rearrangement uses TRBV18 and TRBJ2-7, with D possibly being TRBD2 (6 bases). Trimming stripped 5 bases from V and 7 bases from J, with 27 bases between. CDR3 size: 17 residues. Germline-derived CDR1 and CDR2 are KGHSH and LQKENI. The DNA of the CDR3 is TGTGCCAGCTCAACGGCGTTACTAGGACGGTCGGGGGATGAGCAGTACTTC. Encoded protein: CASSTALLGRSGDEQYF.

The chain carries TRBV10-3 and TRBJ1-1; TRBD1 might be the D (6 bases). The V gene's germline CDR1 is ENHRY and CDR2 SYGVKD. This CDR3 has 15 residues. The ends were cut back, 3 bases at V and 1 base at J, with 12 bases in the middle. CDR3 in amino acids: CAISDTTGSNTEAFF. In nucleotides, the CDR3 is TGTGCCATCAGTGACACGACAGGCTCGAACACTGAAGCTTTCTTT.

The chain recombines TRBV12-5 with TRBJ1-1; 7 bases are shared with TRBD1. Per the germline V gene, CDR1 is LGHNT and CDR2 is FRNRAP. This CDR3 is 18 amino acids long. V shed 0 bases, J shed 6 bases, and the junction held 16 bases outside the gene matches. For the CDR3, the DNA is TGTGCTAGTGGTTTGGTCTTGGTCGGAGAGGGGGCTTTTTCTGAAGCTTTCTTT. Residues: CASGLVLVGEGAFSEAFF.

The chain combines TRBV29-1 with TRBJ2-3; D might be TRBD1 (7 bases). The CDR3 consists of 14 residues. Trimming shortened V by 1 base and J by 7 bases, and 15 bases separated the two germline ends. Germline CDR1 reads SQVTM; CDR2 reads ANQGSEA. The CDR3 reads CSVEGFRGANTQYF. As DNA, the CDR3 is TGCAGCGTTGAAGGATTCAGGGGGGCTAATACGCAGTATTTT.

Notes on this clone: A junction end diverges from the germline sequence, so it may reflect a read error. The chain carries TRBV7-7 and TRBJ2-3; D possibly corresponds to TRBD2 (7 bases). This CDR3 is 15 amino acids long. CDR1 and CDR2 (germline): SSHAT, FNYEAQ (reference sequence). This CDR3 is CASSLYGGASDTQYF. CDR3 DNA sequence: TGTGCTAGCAGCTTATATGGGGGGGCTTCAGATACGCAGTATTTT.

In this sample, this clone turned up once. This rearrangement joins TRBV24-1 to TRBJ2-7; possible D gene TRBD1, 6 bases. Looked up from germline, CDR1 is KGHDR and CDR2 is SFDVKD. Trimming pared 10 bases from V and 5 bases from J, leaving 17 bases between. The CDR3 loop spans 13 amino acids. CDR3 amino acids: CATDAKTGHEQYF. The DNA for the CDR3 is TGTGCCACAGACGCAAAGACAGGTCACGAGCAGTACTTC.